The clone carrying this T cell receptor beta chain has only one observation. V was shortened by 2 bases and J by 1 base, with 18 bases between the two germline ends. The germline V gene has CDR1 SGHAT and CDR2 FQNNGV. The CDR3 loop spans 17 amino acids. As processed by the authors: By means of reference gene primer amplification, nucleated cell counts were estimated. Some clones are missing from TCRdb's copy, which holds only in-frame ones; the method was immunoSEQ multiplex PCR. V, J and clone size reflect that table, while D and trimming were determined from the DNA. The sample holds 150,000 or so clones, roughly 70% seen once. This specimen belongs to a study of blood T cell repertoires in COVID-19. In the study overall: COVID-19 samples, acute and convalescent, were from the United States, Italy and Spain.

The J gene is TRBJ2-7, the V gene TRBV11-2, with D perhaps TRBD2 (5 bases). The sequence came from an elderly woman with acute or convalescent COVID-19. Input material: peripheral blood. CDR3 nucleotide sequence: TGTGCCAGCAGCTTACTCGCCGGCCGCCGCGGGTCCTACGAGCAGTACTTC. Translating gives CASSLLAGRRGSYEQYF.